This T cell receptor (beta chain) came from a study of T cells expressing NK-cell markers (TCRdb year 2020). General notes on the study: In sorted CD3+CD56+NKG2C+, CD3+CD56+NKG2C- and CD3+CD56-NKG2C+ T-cell subsets from roughly 8 donors, TCR beta-chain repertoires were profiled. Among the eight sequenced donors, seven were HCMV-seropositive and one was HCMV-seronegative. Randomly selected healthy volunteers, three men and five women, were used as the eight sequenced donors. Libraries were sequenced as 2 x 150 bp reads on Illumina HiSeq 2000/2500, MiSeq or NextSeq.

The sequencing machine was an Illumina HiSeq 2000. 5'RACE template switching, by which a universal primer site and unique molecular identifiers were added, was used to make TCR beta cDNA libraries. cDNA synthesis was primed from the TCR beta constant segment, followed by two successive PCR amplification steps. The authors' pipeline ran thus. MIGEC was used to demultiplex reads and group the reads by UMI, and MiTCR was used to assemble and quantify clonotypes. Only TCR cDNA sequences supported by at least two reads were kept to exclude erroneous sequences. The tcR package was used for downstream repertoire analysis, and clonotypes were matched between fractions using CDR3 nucleotide sequence together with V segment. VDJmatch was used to annotate antigen specificity against VDJdb, with one amino acid substitution allowed in CDR3. Based on TCRdb reprocessing of the reads, there is one entry per CDR3 protein sequence, and DNA is missing. TCRdb, not the authors, supplied the V and J calls. The record for this sample contains 130,000 to 150,000 distinct CDR3 sequences. Jointly, the top ten make up more than 10% of the sample.

HCMV serostatus was determined by detecting HCMV-specific IgG in serum with a commercial ELISA kit. Ficoll density gradient centrifugation was used to isolate peripheral blood mononuclear cells from blood. Concerning this clonotype: What antigen it recognizes has not been identified.

What the authors observed across the whole study: Those dominant clonotypes were again the most abundant among CD3+CD56-NKG2C+ cells in a few donors, at roughly 25-65%. Whether the expanded NKG2C-expressing T cell clones were specific for HCMV antigens was left unclear. In roughly 6 donors, the dominant CD3+CD56+NKG2C+ clonotypes were found to rank among the top 10 CD8+ clonotypes and to make up roughly 1.0-8% of CD8+ T cells.

The clonotype comes from a man younger than 35 in good health. Donor details come from another sample of the same person, matched by shared clones. Source material: blood T cells: a sorted CD56 or NKG2C T cell subset, CD4+ or CD8+ T cells, or bulk PBMC T cells (not recorded which).

CDR3 reads: CASRGSGNTEAFF. The rearranged segments are TRBV13 and TRBJ1-1. CDR1 and CDR2 are drawn from the germline V gene (reference sequence): PRHDT, FYEKMQ. The CDR3 numbers 13 residues from cysteine through phenylalanine. The protein alone is recorded here.